The rows below give T cell receptor beta chains drawn from one sample of a study of blood T cell repertoires in COVID-19. Sequenced by immunoSEQ multiplex PCR; TCRdb stores in-frame clones only, minus some. The profile shows 90,000 to 100,000 clones, 86% of them singletons. Input material: peripheral blood. The receptors stem from a man at least 80 years old with acute or convalescent COVID-19. Each CDR3 is given with its conserved first and last residue. Each record gives: D gene, J gene, clone size, V gene, CDR3 protein, CDR3 DNA. The D gene is left open where the match is weak. Clone size is shown for a subset of rows, as once, few, many or a class of expanded clone.

-	TRBJ1-1	-	TRBV9	CASSVAGHPGTEAFF	TGTGCCAGCAGCGTAGCTGGGCACCCCGGCACTGAAGCTTTCTTT
TRBD2	TRBJ2-3	-	TRBV19	CASSQSGMGTDTQYF	TGTGCCAGTAGCCAGAGCGGGATGGGCACAGATACGCAGTATTTT
TRBD2	TRBJ2-2	-	TRBV19	CASSMGPSGRAGGELFF	TGTGCCAGTAGTATGGGCCCTAGCGGGAGGGCCGGCGGGGAGCTGTTTTTT
TRBD2	TRBJ2-7	-	TRBV28	CASRSPGPTVAGTYEQYF	TGTGCCAGCAGGTCACCTGGACCGACGGTAGCGGGAACCTACGAGCAGTACTTC
TRBD1	TRBJ2-1	-	TRBV7-3	CASSDQGAALTEQFF	TGTGCCAGCAGCGACCAGGGGGCCGCGCTCACTGAGCAGTTCTTC
-	TRBJ2-2	once	TRBV7-2	CASSSGGNSFTGELFF	TGTGCCAGCAGCTCTGGCGGGAATAGTTTCACCGGGGAGCTGTTTTTT
-	TRBJ1-2	-	TRBV19	CASSPTPSRVGYTF	TGTGCCAGTAGCCCGACACCTTCCAGGGTTGGCTACACCTTC
-	TRBJ2-3	-	TRBV5-1	CASSLGFGDTQYF	TGCGCCAGCAGTCTGGGCTTCGGAGATACGCAGTATTTT
TRBD1	TRBJ1-4	-	TRBV30	CAWSPGQVNEKLFF	TGTGCCTGGAGCCCGGGACAGGTCAATGAAAAACTGTTTTTT
TRBD1	TRBJ1-4	-	TRBV19	CASSIEGNRGRGTYEKLFF	TGTGCCAGTAGTATAGAAGGCAACAGGGGGCGCGGGACTTACGAAAAACTGTTTTTT
TRBD1	TRBJ1-2	-	TRBV3-1/TRBV3-2	CASSQRDRGDYGYTF	TGTGCCAGCAGCCAACGGGACAGGGGAGACTATGGCTACACCTTC
TRBD2	TRBJ2-7	-	TRBV3-1/TRBV3-2	CASSQGRYIAGQYF	TGTGCCAGCAGCCAAGGAAGGTACATAGCGGGGCAGTACTTC
TRBD2	TRBJ2-1	-	TRBV5-1	CASSLAGTSGTFF	TGCGCCAGCAGCTTGGCCGGGACTAGCGGGACCTTCTTC
-	TRBJ1-5	-	TRBV3-1/TRBV3-2	CASSQGGQSQPQHF	TGTGCCAGCAGCCAAGGGGGCCAAAGTCAGCCCCAGCATTTT
TRBD1	TRBJ2-7	-	TRBV18	CASSPRGTGDTYEQYF	TGTGCCAGCTCACCGCGTGGGACAGGGGACACCTACGAGCAGTACTTC
-	TRBJ2-6	-	TRBV19	CASSIRDIANVLTF	TGTGCCAGTAGTATCCGGGACATTGCCAACGTCCTGACTTTC
-	TRBJ1-2	-	TRBV2	CASRDLKTGQGNGYTF	TGTGCCAGCAGAGACTTAAAAACGGGGCAGGGGAATGGCTACACCTTC